The 24 T cell receptor beta chains given below trace back to one sample, sequenced in a study of blood T cell repertoires in COVID-19. The assay was immunoSEQ multiplex PCR, and TCRdb's table has in-frame clones only and misses some. The data show roughly 210,000 clones, with around 90% seen just once and 7% to 8.5% held by the top ten. The sample consisted of PBMCs or T cells enriched from blood (not recorded which). Receptor source: a man aged 25-40 years in a cohort exposed to, infected with or recovered from COVID-19 (not recorded which).

The genes are TRBV27 and TRBJ1-4; D not resolved. CDR1 and CDR2 (germline): MNHEY, SMNVEV (reference sequence). This CDR3 region has 16 residues. V was pared by 3 bases and J by 8 bases, with 19 bases between. CDR3 region: CASSFSGRASGEKLFF. The CDR3 nucleotides read TGTGCCAGCAGTTTTAGCGGGAGGGCCTCAGGCGAAAAACTGTTTTTT.

This clone has a single count. The chain joins TRBV6-4 to TRBJ1-1, with 9 bases matching TRBD1. V lost 5 bases, J lost 8 bases, and 3 bases stayed unmatched. The CDR3 consists of 12 residues. The germline gives CDR1 MRHNA, CDR2 SNTAGT. This CDR3 reads CASSTTGGEAFF. In nucleotides, the CDR3 is TGTGCCAGCAGTACCACAGGGGGCGAAGCTTTCTTT.

V and J are TRBV10-3 and TRBJ1-2, with 7 positions matching TRBD1. There are 16 residues in the CDR3. Germline-derived CDR1 and CDR2 are ENHRY and SYGVKD. J lost 8 bases, V lost 0 bases, and 12 bases had no gene match. The CDR3 sequence: CAISESFLRQGRGYTF. As DNA, the CDR3 is TGTGCCATCAGTGAGTCTTTTCTACGACAGGGTCGAGGCTACACCTTC.

V usage is TRBV6-5 and J usage is TRBJ1-1, with D uncertain. Germline loops: CDR1 MNHEY, CDR2 SVGAGI. V lost 7 bases, J lost 1 base, and 4 bases lay in between. The CDR3 is made up of 11 amino acids. The chain's CDR3 is CASTGNTEAFF. The CDR3 region has the DNA TGTGCCAGCACGGGGAACACTGAAGCTTTCTTT.

This sequence joins TRBV19 and TRBJ2-1, with a weak D call TRBD1 (6 bases). Germline CDR1 and CDR2: LNHDA and SQIVND (reference sequence). The CDR3 consists of 15 residues. V lost 3 bases, J lost 7 bases, and 16 bases lay in between. CDR3 protein: CASSIGPGRGNEQFF. The CDR3 bases are TGTGCCAGTAGTATCGGCCCGGGAAGGGGGAATGAGCAGTTCTTC.

The chain links TRBV29-1 to TRBJ1-5; 9 nucleotides line up with TRBD1. Looked up from germline, CDR1 is SQVTM and CDR2 is ANQGSEA. The CDR3 consists of 13 residues. Germline trimming cut 3 bases from V and 6 bases from J; bases unmatched to any gene: 3. CDR3 coding DNA: TGCAGCGTTGAGGGACAGGGAGGTCAGCCCCAGCATTTT. Translation: CSVEGQGGQPQHF.

The rearrangement uses TRBV19 and TRBJ2-1, with a possible D match to TRBD1 (6 bases). The CDR3 totals 15 residues. With 0 bases removed from V and 9 bases from J, the gap between germline ends came to 15 bases. The germline V gene has CDR1 LNHDA and CDR2 SQIVND (reference sequence). DNA of the CDR3: TGTGCCAGTAGTATAGACTGGACGAGAGGGGGTGAGCAGTTCTTC. The encoded protein is CASSIDWTRGGEQFF.

The genes are TRBV24-1 and TRBJ2-1; D is unclear. The germline V gene encodes CDR1 KGHDR and CDR2 SFDVKD. The CDR3 is 15 amino acids. V was pared by 3 bases and J by 0 bases, with 8 bases between. DNA for the CDR3: TGTGCCACCAGTGATCCAAGGAGCTCCTACAATGAGCAGTTCTTC. Translating it yields CATSDPRSSYNEQFF.

The chain combines TRBV6-5 with TRBJ1-1; unclear D gene. There are 15 residues in the CDR3. Trimming removed 5 bases at V and 10 bases at J, with 23 bases between. Germline loops: CDR1 MNHEY, CDR2 SVGAGI. The DNA for the CDR3 is TGTGCCAGCAGTACGGCGGATAGTACCCGTGATCGAGCTTTCTTT. Translated, it gives CASSTADSTRDRAFF.

The chain carries TRBV11-2 and TRBJ2-5, with 7 bases lining up with TRBD1. The CDR3 covers 14 residues. Trimming took 5 bases from V and 4 from J; bases not matched to a gene: 7. Germline assignment: CDR1 SGHAT and CDR2 FQNNGV. In DNA form, the CDR3 reads TGTGCCAGCAGCCATGTAAGGGGGCGAGAGACCCAGTACTTC. It codes for CASSHVRGRETQYF.

V and J are TRBV19 and TRBJ1-1; D perhaps matches TRBD1 (6 bases). The germline V gene encodes CDR1 LNHDA and CDR2 SQIVND (reference sequence). V was trimmed by 5 bases and J by 4 bases, leaving 11 bases between them. The length of the CDR3 is 13 residues. CDR3 in DNA: TGTGCCAGTAGTCCCACAGGGTTCACTGAAGCTTTCTTT. The encoded protein is CASSPTGFTEAFF.

The gene calls are TRBV19 and TRBJ1-1, with TRBD1 matching over 9 bases. Unmatched junction bases numbered 5, after V lost 4 bases and J lost 5 bases. CDR1 is LNHDA, CDR2 SQIVND, per germline (reference sequence). The length of the CDR3 is 14 residues. The CDR3 spells CASSRGQGGTEAFF. The DNA of the CDR3 is TGTGCCAGTAGTAGGGGACAGGGAGGAACTGAAGCTTTCTTT.

The chain is built from TRBV11-3 and TRBJ2-2; D perhaps matches TRBD2 (5 bases). The CDR3 is 12 residues long. Germline CDR1 reads SGHNT; CDR2 reads YENEEA. V dropped 6 bases and J dropped 7 bases, with 9 bases sitting between them. DNA for the CDR3: TGTGCCAGCAGAGGGAGAATCGGGGAGCTGTTTTTT. Protein product: CASRGRIGELFF. Filled out from reference TRBV11-3 and TRBJ2-2, the complete variable domain reads EAGVVQSPRYKIIEKKQPVAFWCNPISGHNTLYWYLQNLGQGPELLIRYENEEAVDDSQLPKDRFSAERLKGVDSTLKIQPAELGDSAVYLCASRGRIGELFFGEGSRLTVL.

This chain links TRBV27 with TRBJ1-1; weak D call: TRBD1 (6 bases). The length of the CDR3 is 14 residues. Trimming took 7 bases from V and 4 from J, leaving 16 bases between them. Germline CDR1 and CDR2: MNHEY and SMNVEV (reference sequence). The CDR3 sequence: CASKMLQGSTEAFF. For the CDR3, the DNA is TGTGCCAGCAAGATGTTACAGGGCTCCACTGAAGCTTTCTTT.

This chain connects TRBV19 to TRBJ2-2; TRBD2 aligns across 7 bases. With V trimmed by 5 bases and J by 5 bases, 5 bases remained unmatched. The CDR3 runs to 14 residues. Germline V CDR1 and CDR2: LNHDA, SQIVND (reference sequence). CDR3 amino acids: CASSFTSVTGELFF. CDR3 bases: TGTGCCAGTAGTTTCACTAGCGTGACCGGGGAGCTGTTTTTT.

This chain uses TRBV3-1 (or the pseudogene TRBV3-2) with TRBJ1-3; D call uncertain. CDR1 LGHDT and CDR2 YNNKEL come from the germline V gene (reference sequence). The CDR3 spans 16 residues. V lost 0 bases, J lost 0 bases, and 9 bases lay in between. CDR3 in amino acids: CASSQDSPISGNTIYF. In DNA form, the CDR3 reads TGTGCCAGCAGCCAAGATAGTCCGATCTCTGGAAACACCATATATTTT.

V usage is TRBV11-2 and J usage is TRBJ1-3, with 7 bases that match TRBD1. The J segment lost 4 bases and the V segment lost 5 bases, leaving 8 bases of the junction unmatched. The CDR3 has 15 residues. Per germline, CDR1 SGHAT and CDR2 FQNNGV. Here the CDR3 DNA reads TGTGCCAGCAGCAGATCCGGGACAGAAGGAAACACCATATATTTT. It yields the protein CASSRSGTEGNTIYF.

The chain joins TRBV11-2 to TRBJ1-1; 10 bases fit TRBD1. The ends lost 4 bases at V and 4 bases at J; junction bases unmatched: 6. CDR3 length equals 15 residues. CDR1 is SGHAT and CDR2 is FQNNGV in the germline V gene. This chain's CDR3 is CASSSGTGVGTEAFF. The CDR3 DNA reads as TGTGCCAGCAGCTCTGGGACAGGGGTGGGCACTGAAGCTTTCTTT.

The CDR3 bases are TGTGCCAGTAAAAGGTTCATTGGGGCTCAGCCCCAGCATTTT. Translated: CASKRFIGAQPQHF. The rearrangement uses TRBV19 and TRBJ1-5; a possible D gene is TRBD1 (5 bases). The V end lost 7 bases, the J end lost 6 bases, and 16 bases lay between the germline ends. CDR3 size: 14 residues. From germline, CDR1 is LNHDA and CDR2 SQIVND (reference sequence).

The J gene is TRBJ2-3, the V gene TRBV6-5; D unclear. The germline gives CDR1 MNHEY, CDR2 SVGAGI. This CDR3 has 15 residues. V lost 5 bases and J lost 0, with 12 bases in between. CDR3 sequence: CASSLQSSSTDTQYF. DNA of the CDR3: TGTGCCAGCAGTCTGCAGTCCAGTAGCACAGATACGCAGTATTTT.

This clone has only a few counts. This chain joins TRBV9 and TRBJ1-4, with 11 bases lining up with TRBD1. The junction had 11 bases not matched to a gene; V was cut back by 4 bases and J by 6 bases. Germline CDR1 SGDLS, CDR2 YYNGEE. The CDR3 length is 17 residues. The CDR3 sequence is CASSRSSPGQGDEKLFF. The CDR3 DNA is TGTGCCAGCAGCAGATCAAGTCCGGGACAGGGGGATGAAAAACTGTTTTTT.

J is TRBJ1-3 and V is TRBV19; no reliable D call. CDR1 is LNHDA and CDR2 is SQIVND in the germline V gene (reference sequence). CDR3 length: 13 residues. CDR3 loop: CACGRYSGNTIYF. CDR3 DNA sequence: TGTGCGTGTGGCAGATATTCTGGAAACACCATATATTTT. The variable domain in full, with the rest retrieved from reference TRBV19 and TRBJ1-3, is DGGITQSPKYLFRKEGQNVTLSCEQNLNHDAMYWYRQDPGQGLRLIYYSQIVNDFQKGDIAEGYSVSREKKESFPLTVTSAQKNPTAFYLCACGRYSGNTIYFGEGSWLTVV.

This clone has a handful of counts. This chain uses TRBV5-1 with TRBJ2-1; TRBD2 agrees at 7 bases. The CDR3 runs to 14 residues. Looked up from germline, CDR1 is SGHRS and CDR2 is YFSETQ. V gave up 5 bases and J gave up 3 bases; unmatched junction bases: 5. CDR3 in amino acids: CASRRLADYNEQFF. The CDR3 nucleotides are TGCGCCAGCAGGCGGCTAGCGGACTACAATGAGCAGTTCTTC.

The chain is built from TRBV27 and TRBJ2-1; no clear D. Germline V lookup: CDR1 MNHEY, CDR2 SMNVEV (reference sequence). Trimming pared 2 bases from V and 5 bases from J, leaving 13 bases between. The CDR3 consists of 15 residues. The CDR3 is CASSLLAAKDNEQFF. The CDR3 DNA is TGTGCCAGCAGTTTACTCGCGGCCAAAGACAATGAGCAGTTCTTC.